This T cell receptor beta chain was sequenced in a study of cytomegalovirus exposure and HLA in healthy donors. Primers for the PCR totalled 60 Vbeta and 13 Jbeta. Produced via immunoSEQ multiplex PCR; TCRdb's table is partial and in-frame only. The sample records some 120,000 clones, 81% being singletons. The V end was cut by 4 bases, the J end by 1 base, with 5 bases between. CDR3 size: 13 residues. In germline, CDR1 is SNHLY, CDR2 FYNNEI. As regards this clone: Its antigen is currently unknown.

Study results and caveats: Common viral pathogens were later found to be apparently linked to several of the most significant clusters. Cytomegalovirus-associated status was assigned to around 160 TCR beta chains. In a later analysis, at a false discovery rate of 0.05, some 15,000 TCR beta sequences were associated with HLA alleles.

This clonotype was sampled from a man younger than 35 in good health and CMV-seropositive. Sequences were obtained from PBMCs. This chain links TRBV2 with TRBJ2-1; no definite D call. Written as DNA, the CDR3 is TGTGCCAGCAGTGGGAGTTCCTACAATGAGCAGTTCTTC. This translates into CASSGSSYNEQFF.